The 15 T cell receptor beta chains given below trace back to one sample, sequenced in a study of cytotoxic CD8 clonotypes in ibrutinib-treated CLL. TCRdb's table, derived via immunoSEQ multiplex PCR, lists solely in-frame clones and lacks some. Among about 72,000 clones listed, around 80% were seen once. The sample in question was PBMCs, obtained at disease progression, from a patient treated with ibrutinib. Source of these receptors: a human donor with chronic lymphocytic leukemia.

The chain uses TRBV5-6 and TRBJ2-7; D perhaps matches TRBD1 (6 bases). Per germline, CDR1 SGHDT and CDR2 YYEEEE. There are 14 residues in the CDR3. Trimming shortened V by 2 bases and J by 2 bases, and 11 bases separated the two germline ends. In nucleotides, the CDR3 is TGTGCCAGCAGCTTACAGGGAGTGGCCTACGAGCAGTACTTC. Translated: CASSLQGVAYEQYF.

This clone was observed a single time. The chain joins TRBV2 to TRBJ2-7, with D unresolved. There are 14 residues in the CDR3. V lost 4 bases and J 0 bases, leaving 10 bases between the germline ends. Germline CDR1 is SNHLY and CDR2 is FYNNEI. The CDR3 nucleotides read TGTGCCAGCAGTGGCCACGCCCGCTCCTACGAGCAGTACTTC. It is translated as CASSGHARSYEQYF.

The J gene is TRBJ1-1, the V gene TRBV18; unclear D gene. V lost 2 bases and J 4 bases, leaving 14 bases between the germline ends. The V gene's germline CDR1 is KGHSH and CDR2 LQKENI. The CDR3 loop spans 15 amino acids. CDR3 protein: CASSPFDGLTTEAFF. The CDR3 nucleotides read TGTGCCAGCTCACCATTTGACGGGCTAACCACTGAAGCTTTCTTT. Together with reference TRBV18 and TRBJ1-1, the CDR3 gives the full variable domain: NAGVMQNPRHLVRRRGQEARLRCSPMKGHSHVYWYRQLPEEGLKFMVYLQKENIIDESGMPKERFSAEFPKEGPSILRIQQVVRGDSAAYFCASSPFDGLTTEAFFGQGTRLTVV.

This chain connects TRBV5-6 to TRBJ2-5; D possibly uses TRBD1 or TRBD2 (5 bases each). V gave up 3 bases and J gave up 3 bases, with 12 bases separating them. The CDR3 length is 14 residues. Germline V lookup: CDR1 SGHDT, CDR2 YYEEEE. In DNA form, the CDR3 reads TGTGCCAGCAGCTATCCCGGGACCAAAGAGACCCAGTACTTC. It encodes CASSYPGTKETQYF.

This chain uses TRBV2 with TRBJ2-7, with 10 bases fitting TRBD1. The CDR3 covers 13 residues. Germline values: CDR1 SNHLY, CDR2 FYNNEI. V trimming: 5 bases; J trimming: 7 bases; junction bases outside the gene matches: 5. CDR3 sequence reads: CASSRDRGKEQYF. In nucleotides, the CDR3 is TGTGCCAGCAGTCGGGACAGGGGTAAAGAGCAGTACTTC.

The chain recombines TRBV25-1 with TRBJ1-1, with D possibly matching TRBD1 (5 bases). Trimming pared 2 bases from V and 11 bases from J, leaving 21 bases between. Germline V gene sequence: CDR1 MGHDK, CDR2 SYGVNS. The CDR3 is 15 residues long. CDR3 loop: CASSETSLVGPIAFF. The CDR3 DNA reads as TGTGCCAGCAGTGAAACATCCCTTGTGGGGCCCATCGCTTTCTTT.

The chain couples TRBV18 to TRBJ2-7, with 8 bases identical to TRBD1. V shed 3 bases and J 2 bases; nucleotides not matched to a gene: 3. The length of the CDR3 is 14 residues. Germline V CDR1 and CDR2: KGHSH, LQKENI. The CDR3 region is CASSPSGQAYEQYF. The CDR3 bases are TGTGCCAGCTCACCGTCGGGACAGGCCTACGAGCAGTACTTC.

The CDR3 bases are TGTGCCTGGAGCCTGACAGGGGGCGGTTCACCCCTCCACTTT. The encoded protein is CAWSLTGGGSPLHF. V usage is TRBV30 and J usage is TRBJ1-6, with TRBD1 identical over 10 bases. The CDR3 runs 14 residues. Germline V gene sequence: CDR1 GTSNPN, CDR2 SVGIG (reference sequence). Trimming removed 3 bases from V and 9 bases from J; junction bases left unmatched: 5.

This CDR3 reads CASSSKVPDRELFF. CDR3 DNA: TGCGCCAGCAGCTCTAAAGTCCCTGACCGGGAGCTGTTTTTT. The chain carries TRBV5-1 and TRBJ2-2; unclear D gene. The CDR3 is 14 residues long. The germline V gene has CDR1 SGHRS and CDR2 YFSETQ. The V and J ends lost 3 bases and 9 bases respectively, with 15 bases between them.

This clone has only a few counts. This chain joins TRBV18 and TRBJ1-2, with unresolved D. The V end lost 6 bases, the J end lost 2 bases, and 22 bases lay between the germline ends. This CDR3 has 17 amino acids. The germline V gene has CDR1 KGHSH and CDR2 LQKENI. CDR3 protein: CASSSTGIGRWNYGYTF. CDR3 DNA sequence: TGTGCCAGCTCCTCAACTGGAATTGGACGGTGGAACTATGGCTACACCTTC.

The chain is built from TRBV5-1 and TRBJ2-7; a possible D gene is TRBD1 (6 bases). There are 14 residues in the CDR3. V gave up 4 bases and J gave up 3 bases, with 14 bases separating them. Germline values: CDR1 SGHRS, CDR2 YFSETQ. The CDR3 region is CASSTGGRHYEQYF. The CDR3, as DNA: TGCGCCAGCAGCACTGGGGGCAGGCACTACGAGCAGTACTTC.

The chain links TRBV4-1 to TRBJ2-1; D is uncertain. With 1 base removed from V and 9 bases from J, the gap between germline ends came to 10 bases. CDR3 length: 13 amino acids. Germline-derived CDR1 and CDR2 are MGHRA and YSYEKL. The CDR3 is CASSQVVVPEQFF. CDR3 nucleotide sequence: TGCGCCAGCAGCCAAGTGGTGGTACCTGAGCAGTTCTTC.

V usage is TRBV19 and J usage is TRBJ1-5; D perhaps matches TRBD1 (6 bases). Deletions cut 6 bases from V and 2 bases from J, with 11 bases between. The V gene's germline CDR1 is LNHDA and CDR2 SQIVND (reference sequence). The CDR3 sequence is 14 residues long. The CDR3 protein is CASSEGVRNQPQHF. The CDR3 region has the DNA TGTGCCAGTAGCGAGGGGGTGCGCAATCAGCCCCAGCATTTT.

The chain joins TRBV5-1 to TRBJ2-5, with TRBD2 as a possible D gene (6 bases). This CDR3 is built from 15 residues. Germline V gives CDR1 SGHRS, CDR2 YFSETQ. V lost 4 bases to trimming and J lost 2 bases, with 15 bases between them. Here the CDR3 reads CASSKYPRGQETQYF. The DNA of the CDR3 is TGCGCCAGCAGCAAATACCCGCGGGGACAAGAGACCCAGTACTTC.

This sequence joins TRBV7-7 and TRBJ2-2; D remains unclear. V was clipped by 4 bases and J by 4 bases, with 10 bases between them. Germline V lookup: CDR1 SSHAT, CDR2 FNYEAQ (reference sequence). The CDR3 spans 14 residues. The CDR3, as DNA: TGTGCCAGCAGCTCGGAGTGGGGCACCGGGGAGCTGTTTTTT. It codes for CASSSEWGTGELFF. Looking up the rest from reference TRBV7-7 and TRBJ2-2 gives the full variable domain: GAGVSQSPRYKVTKRGQDVTLRCDPISSHATLYWYQQALGQGPEFLTYFNYEAQPDKSGLPSDRFSAERPEGSISTLTIQRTEQRDSAMYRCASSSEWGTGELFFGEGSRLTVL.